This record covers a single TCR beta chain. Its target is not known. This sample was taken from a study of PD-1 blockade in classical Hodgkin lymphoma. Time point in this sample: cycle 4 day 1 (C4D1), after about 6 weeks of nivolumab. All patients experienced relapse after autologous stem cell transplantation, and brentuximab vedotin exposure was variable. Complete response, partial response or progressive disease constituted the best responses recorded. The V end was cut by 4 bases, the J end by 2 bases, with 12 bases between. Germline CDR1 SGHNT, CDR2 YYREEE (reference sequence). The CDR3 spans 15 residues. Study results and caveats: Individuals initiating nivolumab under 1 year after ASCT were excluded. Newly diagnosed patients were said to have less baseline TCR diversity than healthy donors did.

Method: immunoSEQ multiplex PCR; TCRdb's copy keeps in-frame clones and lacks some. The sample lists 85,000 to 90,000 clones, 90% seen once, with 2.9% in the top ten. The TCR originated in a human donor with classical Hodgkin lymphoma. The chain combines TRBV5-4 with TRBJ2-2, with a weak D call TRBD1 (5 bases). The sequencing here drew on peripheral blood mononuclear cells (PBMCs), taken before the fourth cycle of nivolumab. The CDR3 DNA reads as TGTGCCAGCAGCCACGCGACAGACAACACCGGGGAGCTGTTTTTT. Residues: CASSHATDNTGELFF.